This T cell receptor (beta chain) was obtained from a study of monozygotic twins with inflammatory bowel disease. TCRdb reprocessed the 5' RACE reads; each CDR3 protein has one entry and no DNA is given. This table holds about 160,000 distinct CDR3 sequences. Germline CDR1 and CDR2: MNHEY and SVGEGT. The CDR3 runs 15 residues. The sequenced sample was blood. The sequence was obtained from a human donor with ulcerative colitis or Crohn's disease, or a healthy co-twin of an affected twin (not recorded which). The chain has TRBV6-2 or TRBV6-3 and TRBJ2-1; TCRdb names TRBD1, which stays unverified in the absence of DNA. The CDR3 reads CASRLSLNKGNEQFF.